Presented here are 2 T cell receptor beta chains from one specimen sequenced in a study of blood T cell repertoires in COVID-19. Sequencing used immunoSEQ multiplex PCR; TCRdb keeps in-frame clones, though not all of them. The sample carries roughly 69,000 clones, 85% to 90% recorded once. The material sequenced was peripheral blood. The receptors shown here come from a man aged 45-65 years with acute or convalescent COVID-19.

A few counts support this clone. The genes are TRBV4-1 and TRBJ2-7, with 8 bases matching TRBD2. The CDR3 extends over 15 amino acids. Germline V gives CDR1 MGHRA, CDR2 YSYEKL. V shed 7 bases and J 4 bases; nucleotides not matched to a gene: 12. For the CDR3, the DNA is TGCGCCAGCACTCTTACACCCGGGAGGGAATACGAGCAGTACTTC. Translating it yields CASTLTPGREYEQYF.

V and J are TRBV9 and TRBJ2-7; D not certain. CDR3 length equals 15 residues. The V end was cut by 0 bases, the J end by 2 bases, with 12 bases between. CDR1 SGDLS and CDR2 YYNGEE come from the germline V gene. Here the CDR3 reads CASSVDPGGTYEQYF. CDR3 nucleotide sequence: TGTGCCAGCAGCGTAGATCCCGGCGGCACCTACGAGCAGTACTTC.